The entry that follows covers one T cell receptor beta chain sequence. The CDR3 contains 14 residues. Trimming took 10 bases from V and 10 from J; bases not matched to a gene: 13. Germline assignment: CDR1 SNHLY and CDR2 FYNNEI. This specimen belongs to a study of radiotherapy plus CTLA-4 blockade in lung cancer. Clones were sequenced by immunoSEQ multiplex PCR, and TCRdb holds only the in-frame ones, with some missing. The sample lists roughly 50,000 clones; about 88% were seen once. The specimen was peripheral blood, collected from a patient treated with radiotherapy plus ipilimumab. The receptor was isolated from a human donor with non-small cell lung cancer whose response to radiotherapy plus ipilimumab could not be evaluated. V gene TRBV2 combines with J gene TRBJ2-1; 10 bases agree with TRBD2. CDR3 sequence: CAKGERGGVGEQFF. The CDR3 bases are TGTGCCAAGGGAGAGCGGGGGGGGGTTGGGGAGCAGTTCTTC.